This entry is about one TCR beta chain. This specimen belongs to a study of T cell changes during pregnancy in multiple sclerosis. The germline V gene encodes CDR1 SNHLY and CDR2 FYNNEI. This CDR3 spans 14 amino acids. V gave up 10 bases and J gave up 0 bases, with 14 bases separating them. Data came from immunoSEQ multiplex PCR; TCRdb stores just in-frame clones and leaves some out. Of tens of thousands of clones listed, 92% are singletons. The clonotype comes from a female donor in good health, enrolled as a control in a pregnancy study. This chain links TRBV2 with TRBJ2-3, with D possibly TRBD2 on 6 matching bases. The specimen comprised peripheral blood, sampled in the third trimester of pregnancy. DNA for the CDR3: TGTGCCACTTCTCGGGAGACTAGCACAGATACGCAGTATTTT. Translation gives CATSRETSTDTQYF.